This T cell receptor beta chain is from a study of T cell repertoires in cytomegalovirus infection. From the reads, TCRdb called clonotypes with MiXCR, one entry per CDR3 protein. The repertoire includes 550,000 to 850,000 distinct CDR3 sequences, 33% of them detected once, and around a sixth sits in the top ten. This clonotype was found a few times. What it binds is not known. The germline gives CDR1 SNHLY, CDR2 FYNNEI. The CDR3 is 12 amino acids. Trimming pared 2 bases from V and 8 bases from J, leaving 6 bases between. Study-wide points: The response measured ex vivo was dominated by TCR beta clonotypes (HLA-C-restricted and CMV-specific).

The rearrangement links TRBV2 to TRBJ1-4; D gene unclear. The sample consisted of cultured PBMCs, taken from culture after CMV antigen stimulation. The source of this sequence is a human donor in good health (CMV status not recorded). Some clones in this sample may be carry-over from other donors' samples. The CDR3 region is CASSEQREKLFF. CDR3 in DNA: TGTGCCAGCAGTGAACAGAGGGAAAAACTGTTTTTT. Full variable domain (outside the CDR3, taken from reference TRBV2 and TRBJ1-4): EPEVTQTPSHQVTQMGQEVILRCVPISNHLYFYWYRQILGQKVEFLVSFYNNEISEKSEIFDDQFSVERPDGSNFTLKIRSTKLEDSAMYFCASSEQREKLFFGSGTQLSVL.